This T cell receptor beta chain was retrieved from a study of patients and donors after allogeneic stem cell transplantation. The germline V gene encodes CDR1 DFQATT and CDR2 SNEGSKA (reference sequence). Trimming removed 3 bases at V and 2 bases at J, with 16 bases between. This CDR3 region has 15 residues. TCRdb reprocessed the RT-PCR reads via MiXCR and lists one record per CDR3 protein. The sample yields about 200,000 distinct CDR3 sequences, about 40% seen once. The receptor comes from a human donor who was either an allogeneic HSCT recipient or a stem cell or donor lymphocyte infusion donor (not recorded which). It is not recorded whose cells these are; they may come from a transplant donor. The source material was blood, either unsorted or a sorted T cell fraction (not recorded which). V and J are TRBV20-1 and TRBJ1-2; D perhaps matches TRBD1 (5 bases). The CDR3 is CSARAWTDTNYGYTF. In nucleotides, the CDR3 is TGCAGTGCTAGGGCCTGGACGGACACAAACTATGGCTACACCTTC.